This T cell receptor beta chain was retrieved from a study of CD8 T cells in ankylosing spondylitis. The ends were cut back, 4 bases at V and 9 bases at J, with 14 bases in the middle. In germline, CDR1 is SGHRS, CDR2 YFSETQ. The CDR3 spans 13 residues. Study-wide results and limits: Disease-linked clones reportedly concentrated significantly in matched ankylosing spondylitis synovial fluid.

This clonotype appeared many times. Its target is unknown. TCRdb reprocessed the 5' RACE reads via MiXCR and lists one record per CDR3 protein. The data hold about 110,000 distinct CDR3 sequences, with less than 25% observed a single time. The receptor was isolated from a male donor with ankylosing spondylitis. The sample was synovial fluid, either unsorted or a sorted T cell fraction (not recorded which). The chain links TRBV5-1 to TRBJ2-1; D not certain. CDR3 sequence (DNA): TGCGCCAGCAGCCAGGTACTCGACGGTGAGCAGTTCTTC. Translating gives CASSQVLDGEQFF.